The 9 T cell receptor beta chains in this list originate from one sample, sequenced in a study of T-cell reconstitution after alpha-beta-depleted transplantation in children. Using unique molecular identifiers, the investigators prepared the TCRbeta library. TCRdb re-called the PCR reads with MiXCR, one entry per CDR3 protein. The top ten hold almost 6.5% of the sample, which has 200,000 to 250,000 distinct CDR3 sequences, just under 8.5% seen once. Sequences were derived from PBMCs, mostly from graft donor cells, sampled 180 days after TCRalphabeta/CD19-depleted stem cell transplant. The receptors were sampled from a male patient younger than 18 who had a stem cell transplant for acute lymphoblastic leukemia, so the T cells may come from the graft donor.

Ten or more counts support this clonotype. This chain joins TRBV10-2 and TRBJ1-5, with 9 nucleotides matching TRBD1. The V gene's germline CDR1 is WSHSY and CDR2 SAAADI. With V trimmed by 6 bases and J by 3 bases, 6 bases remained unmatched. This CDR3 has 15 residues. In DNA, the CDR3 is TGCGCCAGCAGCTCCGGGACAGGGCTCAATCAGCCCCAGCATTTT. Its translation is CASSSGTGLNQPQHF.

This clonotype was observed many times. The V gene is TRBV5-1, the J gene TRBJ2-7; tentatively, D is TRBD1 (5 bases). Trimming left V 1 base short and J 1 base short, with 9 bases between. The CDR3 is 14 residues long. Germline V gene lookup returns CDR1 SGHRS and CDR2 YFSETQ. The CDR3 DNA sequence: TGCGCCAGCAGCTTGCAGGGTGCTTCCTACGAGCAGTACTTC. Translated, it gives CASSLQGASYEQYF.

This clonotype was counted many times. The J gene is TRBJ2-2, the V gene TRBV6-1; TRBD1 matches at 7 bases. Germline CDR1 and CDR2: MNHNS and SASEGT. The trim removed 7 bases at V and 4 bases at J, leaving 9 bases unmatched. CDR3 length equals 15 residues. Here the CDR3 reads CASIRDRVVTGELFF. As DNA, the CDR3 is TGTGCCAGCATAAGAGACAGGGTAGTCACCGGGGAGCTGTTTTTT.

This clonotype occurred many times. The chain carries TRBV7-9 and TRBJ2-1, with TRBD1 as a possible D gene (5 bases). The germline gives CDR1 SEHNR, CDR2 FQNEAQ (reference sequence). The CDR3 has 13 residues. Deletions cut 1 base from V and 9 bases from J, with 10 bases between. CDR3 protein: CASSLGSGIEQFF. The CDR3 bases are TGTGCCAGCAGCTTAGGTTCAGGGATTGAGCAGTTCTTC.

This clonotype was observed a few times. This chain uses TRBV6-2 or TRBV6-3 with TRBJ1-2; D is ambiguous. Germline CDR1 is MNHEY and CDR2 is SVGEGT. Trimming shortened V by 0 bases and J by 5 bases, and 13 bases separated the two germline ends. The CDR3 has 15 amino acids. The CDR3 DNA reads as TGTGCCAGCAGTTACTCCAACATTGATGGATATGGCTACACCTTC. Translation gives CASSYSNIDGYGYTF.

This clonotype was recorded many times. The chain combines TRBV6-1 with TRBJ2-7; 8 nucleotides align to TRBD1. The CDR3 runs to 14 residues. Trimming took 7 bases from V and 2 from J; bases not matched to a gene: 7. Germline assignment: CDR1 MNHNS and CDR2 SASEGT. This chain's CDR3 is CASTRGTGPYEQYF. The CDR3 DNA reads as TGTGCCAGCACTCGTGGGACAGGTCCCTACGAGCAGTACTTC.

This clonotype was seen at least ten times. The chain couples TRBV12-3 or TRBV12-4 to TRBJ2-7, with a possible D match to TRBD1 (6 bases). The V end was cut by 2 bases, the J end by 0 bases, with 11 bases between. The CDR3 sequence is 15 residues long. The CDR3 coding sequence is TGTGCCAGCAGTTTAACGCCAGGGGCCTCCTACGAGCAGTACTTC. Protein product: CASSLTPGASYEQYF.

This clonotype was counted at least ten times. V and J are TRBV5-1 and TRBJ2-3; 8 bases agree with TRBD2. Germline V lookup: CDR1 SGHRS, CDR2 YFSETQ. V dropped 0 bases and J dropped 1; count of bases not matched to a gene: 4. The CDR3 is 16 residues long. CDR3 DNA sequence: TGCGCCAGCAGCTTGGGAAGCGGGAGCGGCACAGATACGCAGTATTTT. Translating gives CASSLGSGSGTDTQYF.

In its sample, this clonotype was seen many times. The chain combines TRBV24-1 with TRBJ2-2, with D maybe TRBD1 (6 bases). V lost 4 bases, J lost 6 bases, and 14 bases lay in between. Germline V gene sequence: CDR1 KGHDR, CDR2 SFDVKD. CDR3 length: 15 residues. Written as DNA, the CDR3 is TGTGCCACCAGTGACCTCGGCAGGGGCCCCGGGGAGCTGTTTTTT. Translating gives CATSDLGRGPGELFF.